This T cell receptor beta chain was retrieved from a study of T cells in Graves' hyperthyroidism and ophthalmopathy. TCR beta CDR3 sequences were amplified from RNA transcripts. Researchers ran a first-round RT-PCR on the TCR CDR3 using the HTBI primer set. TCRdb independently ran MiXCR on the multiplex PCR reads; one entry per CDR3 protein. The sample consists of about 600,000 distinct CDR3 sequences, about 14% of them appearing once. The material sequenced was blood. The receptor was derived from a woman between 50 and 59 years old with Graves' ophthalmopathy.

CDR3 sequence reads: CASSLPGQGALWEETQYF. The CDR3 DNA reads as TGCGCCAGCAGTTTACCGGGACAGGGGGCGCTTTGGGAAGAGACCCAGTACTTC. The rearrangement uses TRBV5-1 and TRBJ2-5; 12 nucleotides match TRBD1. The junction had 14 bases not matched to a gene; V was cut back by 5 bases and J by 3 bases. This CDR3 contains 18 residues. Per the germline V gene, CDR1 is SGHRS and CDR2 is YFSETQ.